A selection of T cell receptor beta chains follows, all from one sample in a study of identical twins. TCRdb redid the calling of the 5' RACE reads with MiXCR, one entry per CDR3 protein. The sample includes 1.5 million or so distinct CDR3 sequences, about 32% of them seen just once. The sequenced sample consisted of cord blood. The receptors come from a newborn girl in good health. The CDR3 runs from the conserved cysteine through the conserved F or W. Fields, in order: CDR3 length, J gene, V gene, D gene, clone size, CDR3 DNA, CDR3 protein. A D gene is named only where the DNA matches it firmly. Size is stated for part of the rows, as once, few or many counts, or as a class when the clone is expanded.

>12|TRBJ2-7|TRBV5-1|NA|NA
TGCGCCAGCAGCTGGGGATTAACTGAGCAGTACTTC
CASSWGLTEQYF
>16|TRBJ2-5|TRBV9|TRBD2|NA
TGTGCCAGCAGCGTAGCTAGCGGGAGAGGTCAAGAGACCCAGTACTTC
CASSVASGRGQETQYF
>15|TRBJ2-3|TRBV5-1|NA|NA
TGCGCCAGCAGCTTGAATATCCCTAGCACAGATACGCAGTATTTT
CASSLNIPSTDTQYF
>12|TRBJ2-1|TRBV6-6|NA|NA
TGTGCCAGCAGGGTCCGGGGCGGTGAGCAGTTCTTC
CASRVRGGEQFF
>15|TRBJ1-1|TRBV2|NA|NA
TGTGCCAGCAGTTACTATTACAGGTTGAACACTGAAGCTTTCTTT
CASSYYYRLNTEAFF
>15|TRBJ2-6|TRBV7-7|NA|NA
TGTGCCAGCAGCCCCGCCGGGGCAGGGGCCAACGTCCTGACTTTC
CASSPAGAGANVLTF
>14|TRBJ2-7|TRBV28|NA|NA
TGTGCCAGCCACTCCATGGACTGCCCCTACGAGCAGTACTTC
CASHSMDCPYEQYF
>15|TRBJ2-1|TRBV12-3/TRBV12-4|TRBD2|many
TGTGCCAGCAGGGGGACTAGCGGTTCCTACAATGAGCAGTTCTTC
CASRGTSGSYNEQFF
>15|TRBJ2-7|TRBV5-1|TRBD2|few
TGCGCCAGCAGCCCGGATGGGACTACGTCCTACGAGCAGTACTTC
CASSPDGTTSYEQYF
>13|TRBJ2-2|TRBV2|NA|NA
TGTGCCAGCACGAGGGACCAGACCGGGGAGCTGTTTTTT
CASTRDQTGELFF
>14|TRBJ1-4|TRBV20-1|NA|NA
TGCAGTGCCCTGGGCGGGAGACCTAATGAAAAACTGTTTTTT
CSALGGRPNEKLFF
>14|TRBJ2-5|TRBV9|TRBD2|many
TGTGCCAGCAGCGCGGGACTAGCGGGAGAGACCCAGTACTTC
CASSAGLAGETQYF
>16|TRBJ2-1|TRBV7-2|NA|NA
TGTGCCAGCAGCCATCGACAGGGACTGGATTACAATGAGCAGTTCTTC
CASSHRQGLDYNEQFF
>17|TRBJ1-1|TRBV5-1|TRBD1|NA
TGCGCCAGCAGCTTGGCCTGGCCAGGGGGAATGAACACTGAAGCTTTCTTT
CASSLAWPGGMNTEAFF
>14|TRBJ2-3|TRBV6-6|TRBD2|few
TGTGCCAGCAGGAGCGGGAGGGCCGCAGATACGCAGTATTTT
CASRSGRAADTQYF
>16|TRBJ2-7|TRBV13|TRBD1|few
TGTGCCAGCAGCTTTAAGGGACAGCTGAGCTCCTACGAGCAGTACTTC
CASSFKGQLSSYEQYF
>13|TRBJ2-1|TRBV20-1|TRBD2|NA
TGCAGTGTCGGACTAGCCGTTCAAGAGACCCAGTTCTTC
CSVGLAVQETQFF
>14|TRBJ1-2|TRBV6-2/TRBV6-3|TRBD1|NA
TGTGCCAGCAGTGGACAGGGGGCGCGATATGGCTACACCTTC
CASSGQGARYGYTF
>13|TRBJ1-1|TRBV20-1|NA|many
TGCAGTGCTAGGGCAGATTTGAACACTGAAGCTTTCTTT
CSARADLNTEAFF
>13|TRBJ1-1|TRBV6-5|NA|NA
TGTGCCAGCAGTCCCAATTACAGCACTGAAGCTTTCTTT
CASSPNYSTEAFF
>13|TRBJ2-5|TRBV6-5|NA|few
TGTGCCAGCAGTTACACCTCGATTAGCCCCCAGTACTTC
CASSYTSISPQYF
>13|TRBJ2-7|TRBV29-1|TRBD2|NA
TGCAGCGTTCGGGTAGCGGGAGTTTACGAGCAGTACTTC
CSVRVAGVYEQYF
>19|TRBJ2-6|TRBV10-3|TRBD2|few
TGTGCCATCAGTGACTTTAGCGGGAGGGCCAGACCTGGGGCCAACGTCCTGACTTTC
CAISDFSGRARPGANVLTF
>15|TRBJ2-1|TRBV7-2|NA|NA
TGTGCCAGCAGCTTAGCGAGGACGGACTACAATGAGCAGTTCTTC
CASSLARTDYNEQFF
>13|TRBJ1-2|TRBV12-3/TRBV12-4|NA|NA
TGTGCCAGCAGTGGAGGGGGGAACTATGGCTACACCTTC
CASSGGGNYGYTF
>12|TRBJ2-7|TRBV28|NA|NA
TGTGCCAGCAGAGGAGATTCCTACGAGCTGTACTTC
CASRGDSYELYF
>17|TRBJ1-2|TRBV28|TRBD1|NA
TGTGCCAGCAGTTTATATTGGGACAGGGCCCCAAACTATGGCTACACCTTC
CASSLYWDRAPNYGYTF
>15|TRBJ1-1|TRBV4-2|NA|few
TGTGCCAGCAGCCAAGATCTGCGGGTGAACACTGAAGCTTTCTTT
CASSQDLRVNTEAFF
>16|TRBJ2-5|TRBV3-1|TRBD2|NA
TGTGCCAGCAGCCCTGGGACTAGCACGTACCAAGAGACCCAGTACTTC
CASSPGTSTYQETQYF
>16|TRBJ2-7|TRBV6-1|TRBD2|few
TGTGCCAGCAGTGAACCAAACTTTTTAGCGGGAAGTGAGCAGTACTTC
CASSEPNFLAGSEQYF
>12|TRBJ2-7|TRBV20-1|NA|few
TGCAGTGCTCCCCCCGGATCCTACGAGCAGTACTTC
CSAPPGSYEQYF
>13|TRBJ1-2|TRBV14|NA|NA
TGTGCCAGCAGCCGACAAAGGGGTTATGGCTACACCTTC
CASSRQRGYGYTF